Listed below are T cell receptor beta chains from one sample, sequenced in a study of T cells after yellow fever vaccination. MiXCR, run by TCRdb on the 5' RACE reads, gives a single entry per CDR3 protein. This sample carries some 48,000 distinct CDR3 sequences, 5.5% to 7.5% of them seen once, and the ten largest clones take more than 9%. This specimen consisted of PBMCs, either bulk or a sorted T-cell subset (CD4+, CD8+, memory, or dextramer-sorted; not recorded which), obtained 45 days after the yellow fever booster vaccination. The source is a young man who received the YFV17D yellow fever vaccine. Each CDR3 is given with its conserved first and last residue.

>TRBV6-5
CASNHRSNEQFF
>TRBV9
CASSGVAGGFNEQFF
>TRBV20-1
CSARGTSGSGYEQYF
>TRBV5-4
CASSLYNNEQFF
>TRBV6-2/TRBV6-3
CASSRISGLHTTGELFF
>TRBV20-1
CSARVGGNTIYF
>TRBV11-2
CASSLEPGGSVEQFF
>TRBV20-1
CSAGRVLGANEQFF
>TRBV20-1
CSARDLADSSTDTQYF
>TRBV10-3
CAIGPRGETQYF
>TRBV5-1
CASGRGDTQYF
>TRBV6-6
CASSWDPAYEQYF
>TRBV28
CASSWAFHGGETQYF
>TRBV5-1
CASRSGLNTEAFF
>TRBV6-2/TRBV6-3
CASSKTWAGLETQYF
>TRBV7-2
CASSHNTDTQYF
>TRBV12-3/TRBV12-4
CASSSGTRQNTQYF
>TRBV18
CASSPQGAREKLFF
>TRBV10-3
CAISPGLAGASDTQYF
>TRBV7-8
CASSLRLAGAYEQYF
>TRBV30
CAWSVLRGRESIGAQETQYF
>TRBV7-9
CASSLVQGTYEQYF
>TRBV6-2/TRBV6-3
CASTPGQGHSLNTEAFF
>TRBV20-1
CSARGGKANTEAFF
>TRBV5-5
CASSLGQGEIEGWKQYF
>TRBV28
CASTTRLAGVSYNEQFF
>TRBV20-1
CSATHSSTEAFF
>TRBV15
CATSRPNRGRGELFF
>TRBV19
CASSIEGTANSNQPQHF
>TRBV11-2
CASSFSGRATDTQYF
>TRBV7-2
CASSLVLAGYEQFF
>TRBV7-2
CASSRTDGKKTQYF